The subject of this entry is one TCR beta chain. Profiled with immunoSEQ multiplex PCR; TCRdb holds only in-frame clones, not every one. In the table there are more than 100,000 clones, roughly 83% of which are singletons. This entry is derived from a study of blood T cell repertoires in COVID-19. Germline CDR1 is MDHEN and CDR2 is SYDVKM. The trim removed 3 bases at V and 6 bases at J, leaving 8 bases unmatched. The CDR3 spans 15 residues. This TCR was sampled from a young woman who had recovered from COVID-19. Specimen: peripheral blood. The chain carries TRBV28 and TRBJ1-1, with 9 bases lining up with TRBD1. CDR3 residues: CASSLHSGQGAEAFF. The CDR3 nucleotides read TGTGCCAGCAGTTTGCACTCGGGACAGGGCGCTGAAGCTTTCTTT.